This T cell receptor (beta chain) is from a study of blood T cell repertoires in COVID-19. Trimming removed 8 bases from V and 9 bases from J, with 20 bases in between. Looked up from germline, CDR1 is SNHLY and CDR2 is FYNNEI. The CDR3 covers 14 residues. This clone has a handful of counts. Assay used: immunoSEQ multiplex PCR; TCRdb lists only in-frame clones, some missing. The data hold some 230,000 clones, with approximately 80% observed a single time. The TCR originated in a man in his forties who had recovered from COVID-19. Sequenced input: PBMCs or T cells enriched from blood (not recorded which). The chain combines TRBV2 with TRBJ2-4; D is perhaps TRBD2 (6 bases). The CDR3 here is CASGTGTSAGIQYF. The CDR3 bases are TGTGCCAGCGGAACCGGGACGTCAGCGGGCATTCAGTACTTC. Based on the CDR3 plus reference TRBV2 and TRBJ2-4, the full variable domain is EPEVTQTPSHQVTQMGQEVILRCVPISNHLYFYWYRQILGQKVEFLVSFYNNEISEKSEIFDDQFSVERPDGSNFTLKIRSTKLEDSAMYFCASGTGTSAGIQYFGAGTRLSVL.